This TCR beta chain was profiled in a study of T cells in Graves' hyperthyroidism and ophthalmopathy. Study context: Peripheral blood was secured at the point of initial diagnosis, before any treatment.

RNA transcripts gave rise to amplified TCR beta CDR3 regions. HTBI primers were the set used in a first-round RT-PCR of the TCR CDR3. TCRdb independently ran MiXCR on the multiplex PCR reads; one entry per CDR3 protein. Of 640,000 or so distinct CDR3 sequences in the sample, around 15% were seen once. This clonotype was observed many times. Lactation, pregnancy, other autoimmune disease or uncontrolled infection excluded patients. Roughly 9.1 ml of fresh peripheral blood supplied the PBMCs. This CDR3 spans 12 amino acids. Germline CDR1 and CDR2: MDHEN and SYDVKM. V lost 7 bases and J lost 0, with 7 bases in between.

The sequence was collected from a woman between 40 and 55 years old with Graves' ophthalmopathy. Material for sequencing was blood. The rearrangement joins TRBV28 to TRBJ2-7; D is unclear. The CDR3 DNA sequence: TGTGCCAGCAACCCGAGCTCCTACGAGCAGTACTTC. Translated: CASNPSSYEQYF. Filled out from reference TRBV28 and TRBJ2-7, the complete variable domain reads DVKVTQSSRYLVKRTGEKVFLECVQDMDHENMFWYRQDPGLGLRLIYFSYDVKMKEKGDIPEGYSVSREKKERFSLILESASTNQTSMYLCASNPSSYEQYFGPGTRLTVT.